This entry lists 14 T cell receptor beta chains sequenced from one sample in a study of cytomegalovirus exposure and HLA in healthy donors. PCR involved 60 Vbeta and 13 Jbeta primers. TCRdb's table, derived via immunoSEQ multiplex PCR, lists solely in-frame clones and lacks some. The table includes about 160,000 clones, 75% detected once. The material sequenced was PBMCs. The receptors here all came from a man aged 18-30 years in good health and CMV-seronegative.

A remark on this clone: Germline is not matched at one junction end, which may reflect a read error. The V call is TRBV6-1, the J call TRBJ1-1, with 7 bases fitting TRBD1. The CDR3 extends over 12 amino acids. Germline V gene data show CDR1 as MNHNS and CDR2 as SASEGT. CDR3 sequence reads: CASILMGGQFHF. In DNA form, the CDR3 reads TGTGCCAGCATACTCATGGGGGGACAGTTCCACTTT.

As to this clone: Other DNA sequences of this sample code for an identical CDR3. The V and J genes are TRBV5-1 and TRBJ2-5, with D possibly matching TRBD2 (6 bases). This CDR3 has 11 amino acids. Germline CDR1 is SGHRS and CDR2 is YFSETQ. Trimming took off 7 bases at V and 2 bases at J, with 6 bases between the two ends. In nucleotides, the CDR3 is TGCGCCAGCGGAGGGCAAGAGACCCAGTACTTC. Amino acid sequence: CASGGQETQYF.

The chain links TRBV18 to TRBJ2-5; 8 bases are a match to TRBD2. The CDR3 consists of 16 residues. V trimming: 1 base; J trimming: 1 base; junction bases outside the gene matches: 5. The germline V gene encodes CDR1 KGHSH and CDR2 LQKENI. Here the CDR3 reads CASSPRGGRAQETQYF. The CDR3 DNA follows: TGTGCCAGCTCACCACGCGGGGGGAGGGCCCAAGAGACCCAGTACTTC.

CDR3: CASSVGRDRGVTDTQYF. The CDR3 region has the DNA TGTGCCAGCAGCGTAGGAAGGGACAGGGGGGTGACAGATACGCAGTATTTT. The V and J genes are TRBV9 and TRBJ2-3; TRBD1 matches at 11 bases. The CDR3 is 17 amino acids. CDR1 and CDR2 (germline): SGDLS, YYNGEE. Germline trimming cut 0 bases from V and 3 bases from J; bases unmatched to any gene: 6.

The gene calls are TRBV7-9 and TRBJ1-3; D unclear. Trimming pared 4 bases from V and 0 bases from J, leaving 7 bases between. The CDR3 totals 14 residues. Germline loops: CDR1 SEHNR, CDR2 FQNEAQ (reference sequence). The chain's CDR3 is CASSSGFSGNTIYF. The DNA for the CDR3 is TGTGCCAGCAGCTCAGGTTTCTCTGGAAACACCATATATTTT.

V usage is TRBV11-2 and J usage is TRBJ2-5; 8 positions agree with TRBD1. The CDR3 is 14 residues long. V trimming: 2 bases; J trimming: 5 bases; junction bases outside the gene matches: 4. The germline V gene has CDR1 SGHAT and CDR2 FQNNGV. CDR3 sequence: CASSLRTGSETQYF. For the CDR3, the DNA is TGTGCCAGCAGCTTAAGGACAGGGTCCGAGACCCAGTACTTC.

The CDR3 DNA reads as TGTGCCAGCAGTTCTCAGGGGCGCACAGATACGCAGTATTTT. Translating gives CASSSQGRTDTQYF. This rearrangement joins TRBV27 to TRBJ2-3, with D possibly being TRBD1 (6 bases). Trimming removed 4 bases at V and 1 base at J, with 9 bases between. Per germline, CDR1 MNHEY and CDR2 SMNVEV (reference sequence). CDR3 length equals 14 residues.

The V call is TRBV4-1, the J call TRBJ1-2; no clear D gene. CDR3 length equals 16 residues. Trimming cost V 4 bases and J 1 base, with 16 bases left between them. Per the germline V gene, CDR1 is MGHRA and CDR2 is YSYEKL. This CDR3 reads CASSPQSRGNNYGYTF. CDR3 nucleotides: TGCGCCAGCAGCCCCCAGTCGAGAGGGAATAACTATGGCTACACCTTC.

The chain couples TRBV28 to TRBJ1-1, with 9 nucleotides matching TRBD1. Looked up from germline, CDR1 is MDHEN and CDR2 is SYDVKM. Trimming at V came to 4 bases and at J to 1 base, leaving 7 bases not matched to a gene. The CDR3 is made up of 16 amino acids. CDR3 amino acids: CASSSGGQGPNTEAFF. DNA of the CDR3: TGTGCCAGCAGTTCGGGGGGACAGGGCCCGAACACTGAAGCTTTCTTT.

This clone appeared a few times. The gene calls are TRBV6-5 and TRBJ2-2; D gene ambiguous. The germline gives CDR1 MNHEY, CDR2 SVGAGI. The CDR3 has 15 amino acids. Trimming left V 2 bases short and J 3 bases short, with 10 bases between. The CDR3 DNA reads TGTGCCAGCAGTTACAACAGAATATACACCGGGGAGCTGTTTTTT. Amino acids: CASSYNRIYTGELFF.

This sequence joins TRBV25-1 and TRBJ2-5; a possible D gene is TRBD1 (6 bases). Germline assignment: CDR1 MGHDK and CDR2 SYGVNS. The ends were cut back, 2 bases at V and 2 bases at J, with 12 bases in the middle. The CDR3 loop spans 15 amino acids. The CDR3 spells CASSERDRTQETQYF. CDR3 bases: TGTGCCAGCAGTGAACGCGACAGGACTCAAGAGACCCAGTACTTC.

The V call is TRBV30, the J call TRBJ1-1, with 7 bases matching TRBD1. The CDR3 is 12 residues long. V shed 7 bases and J 5 bases; nucleotides not matched to a gene: 7. The germline gives CDR1 GTSNPN, CDR2 SVGIG (reference sequence). CDR3 DNA: TGTGCCTTTTACAGGGGTGGGACTGAAGCTTTCTTT. Its protein product is CAFYRGGTEAFF. Full variable domain (rest looked up from reference TRBV30 and TRBJ1-1): SQTIHQWPATLVQPVGSPLSLECTVEGTSNPNLYWYRQAAGRGLQLLFYSVGIGQISSEVPQNLSASRPQDRQFILSSKKLLLSDSGFYLCAFYRGGTEAFFGQGTRLTVV.

The V and J genes are TRBV9 and TRBJ2-2, with TRBD2 matching over 9 bases. The CDR3 covers 18 residues. J was trimmed by 5 bases and V by 0 bases; bases with no gene match: 11. From germline, CDR1 is SGDLS and CDR2 YYNGEE. In DNA form, the CDR3 reads TGTGCCAGCAGCGTAGACCCTCTCGCGGGAGGGTGGACCGGGGAGCTGTTTTTT. It specifies CASSVDPLAGGWTGELFF.

This clone was seen more than once but under ten times. This chain connects TRBV28 to TRBJ2-3, with D tentatively TRBD2 (6 bases). The CDR3 runs to 15 residues. Germline CDR1 and CDR2: MDHEN and SYDVKM. The ends were cut back, 5 bases at V and 5 bases at J, with 17 bases in the middle. CDR3 in amino acids: CASSPSASFLDTQYF. The CDR3 DNA sequence: TGTGCCAGCAGTCCTAGCGCTAGCTTTCTAGATACGCAGTATTTT.